This T cell receptor beta chain stems from a study of PD-1 blockade in classical Hodgkin lymphoma. Study-level background: Patients received nivolumab 3 mg/kg intravenously every 2 weeks. Study-wide results and caveats: Similar baseline diversity was found in complete responders and newly diagnosed patients.

Remarks on this clone: What it binds is unknown.

The method was immunoSEQ multiplex PCR; TCRdb's version includes in-frame clones alone and lacks a portion of them. The sample shows approximately 79,000 clones, approximately 91% of them seen only once. This CDR3 comprises 15 residues. The J segment lost 7 bases and the V segment lost 5 bases, leaving 5 bases of the junction unmatched. CDR1 and CDR2 from the germline V gene are SGHTA and FQGTGA. Patients all relapsed after autologous stem cell transplantation, and there was variation in brentuximab vedotin exposure. The chain joins TRBV7-3 to TRBJ1-6; 10 bases align to TRBD1. This specimen consisted of peripheral blood mononuclear cells (PBMCs), obtained before the second cycle of nivolumab. The TCR was taken from a human donor with classical Hodgkin lymphoma. This chain's CDR3 is CASSRQGQGNSPLHF. CDR3 DNA: TGTGCCAGCAGCCGACAGGGACAGGGGAATTCACCCCTCCACTTT.